This is a list of T cell receptor beta chains from one sample in a study of post-analysis software for immune sequencing data. TCRdb reanalysed the PCR reads using MiXCR and keeps one entry per CDR3 protein. The sample records about half a million distinct CDR3 sequences, around 31% being singletons. Sample: blood. These receptors were obtained from a girl younger than 18 with multiple sclerosis. Each CDR3 is given with its conserved first and last residue. D genes are given only for firm matches.

D	V	J	CDR3
-	TRBV20-1	TRBJ2-5	CSARDRALRETQYF
-	TRBV20-1	TRBJ1-1	CSARDGGGYTEAFF
-	TRBV5-5	TRBJ1-5	CASPPDSRDTSNQPQHF
TRBD2	TRBV11-2	TRBJ2-1	CASSLASGAYNEQFF
-	TRBV20-1	TRBJ2-5	CSARDGRGQETQYF
TRBD1	TRBV5-1	TRBJ2-7	CASSLDRALDGGEQYF
-	TRBV29-1	TRBJ2-2	CSVGEGADTGELFF
-	TRBV6-1	TRBJ1-3	CASSEDGGSGNTIYF
TRBD2	TRBV24-1	TRBJ2-1	CATSDPAAGGHNEQFF
TRBD1	TRBV4-1	TRBJ2-3	CASSRPGQGKADTQYF
TRBD1	TRBV15	TRBJ2-1	CATRSGTGKYNEQFF
TRBD1	TRBV2	TRBJ1-2	CASSEGLGQGSGDGYTF
-	TRBV9	TRBJ1-2	CASSPRAGNFYGYTF
TRBD1	TRBV5-1	TRBJ1-5	CASGQGKLGNQPQHF
-	TRBV28	TRBJ2-7	CASSHSQGYYEQYF
TRBD1	TRBV18	TRBJ1-2	CASSPPSSGGFGYTF
-	TRBV5-1	TRBJ1-1	CASSPGDQWAFF
-	TRBV5-1	TRBJ1-6	CASSLADKGSSPLHF
-	TRBV7-2	TRBJ2-4	CASSPRARDSIQYF
TRBD2	TRBV5-6	TRBJ2-1	CASSLTGTSVYNEQFF
-	TRBV6-1	TRBJ2-2	CASSEMAGELFF
-	TRBV7-3	TRBJ2-3	CASSLKGPGDTQYF
TRBD2	TRBV29-1	TRBJ2-3	CSVLAGASTDTQYF
-	TRBV5-1	TRBJ1-2	CASSLTQDRRGYTF
TRBD1	TRBV5-1	TRBJ1-2	CASSPGQGPHGYTF
TRBD1	TRBV29-1	TRBJ1-4	CSAKGGQGAEKLFF
-	TRBV6-5	TRBJ2-3	CASSYSWTDTQYF
-	TRBV6-2/TRBV6-3	TRBJ2-5	CASRRDSDQETQYF
-	TRBV15	TRBJ2-6	CATSRVPSGAHGANVLTF
-	TRBV12-3/TRBV12-4	TRBJ2-1	CASRHIEDEQFF
-	TRBV6-1	-	CASSGELGVWSYEQYF
-	TRBV6-1	TRBJ1-1	CASSEAWGGTEAFF
-	TRBV7-9	TRBJ1-2	CASSEGVANYGYTF
-	TRBV29-1	TRBJ2-2	CSVGTHRELFF
TRBD2	TRBV20-1	TRBJ2-1	CSARDPSGGYNEQFF
-	TRBV4-1	TRBJ2-3	CASSQDAFLGARTDTQYF
TRBD2	TRBV9	TRBJ2-5	CASSVGSSGALQETQYF
-	TRBV20-1	TRBJ2-3	CSASLDTDTQYF
-	TRBV6-4	TRBJ1-5	CASSDSNPRWVTDNQPQHF
TRBD1	TRBV7-3	TRBJ2-3	CASSRPGQGSTDTQYF
-	TRBV5-4	TRBJ2-1	CASSLEGQINEQFF
-	TRBV5-6	TRBJ2-5	CASSRGRDNQETQYF
-	TRBV6-1	TRBJ1-4	CASSVSLGAQGIGEKLFF